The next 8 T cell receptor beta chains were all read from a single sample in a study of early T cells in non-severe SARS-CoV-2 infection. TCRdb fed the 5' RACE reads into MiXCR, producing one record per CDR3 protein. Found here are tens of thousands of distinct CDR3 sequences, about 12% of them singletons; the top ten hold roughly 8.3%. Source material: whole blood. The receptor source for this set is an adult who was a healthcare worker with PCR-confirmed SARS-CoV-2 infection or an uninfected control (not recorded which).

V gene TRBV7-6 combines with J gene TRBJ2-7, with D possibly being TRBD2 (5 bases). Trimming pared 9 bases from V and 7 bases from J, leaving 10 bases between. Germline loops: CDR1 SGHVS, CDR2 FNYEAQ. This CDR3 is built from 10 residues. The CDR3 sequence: CARAPGEQYF. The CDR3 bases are TGTGCCAGGGCCCCGGGGGAGCAGTACTTC.

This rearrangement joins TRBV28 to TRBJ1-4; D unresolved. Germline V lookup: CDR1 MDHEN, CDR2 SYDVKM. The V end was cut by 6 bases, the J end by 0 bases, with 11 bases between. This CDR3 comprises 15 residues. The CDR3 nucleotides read TGTGCCAGCAGCGCTACAGCGGCAACTAATGAAAAACTGTTTTTT. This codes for CASSATAATNEKLFF.

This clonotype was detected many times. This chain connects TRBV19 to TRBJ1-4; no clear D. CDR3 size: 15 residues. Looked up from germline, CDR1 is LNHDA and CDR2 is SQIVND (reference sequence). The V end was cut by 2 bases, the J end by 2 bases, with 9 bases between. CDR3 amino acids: CASSIISGTNEKLFF. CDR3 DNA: TGTGCCAGTAGTATAATCTCAGGCACTAATGAAAAACTGTTTTTT. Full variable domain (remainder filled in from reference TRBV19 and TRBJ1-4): DGGITQSPKYLFRKEGQNVTLSCEQNLNHDAMYWYRQDPGQGLRLIYYSQIVNDFQKGDIAEGYSVSREKKESFPLTVTSAQKNPTAFYLCASSIISGTNEKLFFGSGTQLSVL.

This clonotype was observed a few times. The CDR3 reads CASSLVSGNTEAFF. DNA of the CDR3: TGTGCCAGCAGCTTAGTTTCCGGAAACACTGAAGCTTTCTTT. The chain couples TRBV7-2 to TRBJ1-1; D unresolved. This CDR3 is 14 amino acids long. From germline, CDR1 is SGHTA and CDR2 FQGNSA. V was pared by 1 base and J by 2 bases, with 8 bases between. Full variable domain (missing parts from reference TRBV7-2 and TRBJ1-1): GAGVSQSPSNKVTEKGKDVELRCDPISGHTALYWYRQSLGQGLEFLIYFQGNSAPDKSGLPSDRFSAERTGGSVSTLTIQRTQQEDSAVYLCASSLVSGNTEAFFGQGTRLTVV.

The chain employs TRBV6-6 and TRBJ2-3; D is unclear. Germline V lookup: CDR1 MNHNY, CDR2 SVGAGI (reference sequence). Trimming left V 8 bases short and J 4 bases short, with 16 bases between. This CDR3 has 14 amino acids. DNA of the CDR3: TGTGCCAGCCGCCCAACCCAGATGGCAGATACGCAGTATTTT. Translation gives CASRPTQMADTQYF.

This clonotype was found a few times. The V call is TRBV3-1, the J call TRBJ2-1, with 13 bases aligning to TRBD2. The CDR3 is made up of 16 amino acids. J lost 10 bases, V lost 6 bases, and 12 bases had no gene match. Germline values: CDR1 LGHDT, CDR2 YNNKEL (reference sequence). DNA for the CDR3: TGTGCCAGCAGTCTTACGGGACTAGCGGGACCGGGGGAGCAGTTCTTC. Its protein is CASSLTGLAGPGEQFF.

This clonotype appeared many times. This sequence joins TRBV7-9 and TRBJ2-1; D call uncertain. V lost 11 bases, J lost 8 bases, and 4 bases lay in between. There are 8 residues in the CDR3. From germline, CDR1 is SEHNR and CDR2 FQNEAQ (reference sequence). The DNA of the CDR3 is TGTGCCGGTGATGAGCAGTTCTTC. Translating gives CAGDEQFF.

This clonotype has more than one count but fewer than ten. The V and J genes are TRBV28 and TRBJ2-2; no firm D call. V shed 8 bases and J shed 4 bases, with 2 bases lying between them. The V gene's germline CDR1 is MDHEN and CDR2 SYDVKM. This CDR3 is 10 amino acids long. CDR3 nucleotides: TGTGCCAGCCGCACCGGGGAGCTGTTTTTT. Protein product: CASRTGELFF. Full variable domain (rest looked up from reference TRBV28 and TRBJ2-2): DVKVTQSSRYLVKRTGEKVFLECVQDMDHENMFWYRQDPGLGLRLIYFSYDVKMKEKGDIPEGYSVSREKKERFSLILESASTNQTSMYLCASRTGELFFGEGSRLTVL.